This T cell receptor beta chain was identified in a study of shared clonotypes between healthy human individuals. V shed 0 bases, J shed 6 bases, and the junction held 5 bases outside the gene matches. In germline, CDR1 is MGHRA, CDR2 YSYEKL. The CDR3 extends over 14 amino acids. Regarding the study as a whole: Sequencing depth was expected to affect clonotype sharing among donors.

Notes on this clone: Its antigen is as yet unknown.

The run depth of the assay was deep. Clones were read by immunoSEQ multiplex PCR, and TCRdb kept only the in-frame ones, dropping some. The repertoire has a few hundred thousand clones, nearly 97% of them found once; the top ten carry roughly 0.1%. Naive CD8 populations comprised CD45RO-negative cells positively selected for CCR7, excluding terminally differentiated effector memory CD45RA+ cells. Every one of the donors was a Caucasian adult that lived in Nashville, Tennessee. The TCR originated in a woman under 40 in good health. Sample: naive CD8+ T cells sorted from blood. The chain is built from TRBV4-1 and TRBJ2-7, with 7 bases that match TRBD1. The CDR3 here is CASSQDDRVSEQYF. The CDR3 DNA follows: TGCGCCAGCAGCCAAGATGACAGGGTTTCCGAGCAGTACTTC.